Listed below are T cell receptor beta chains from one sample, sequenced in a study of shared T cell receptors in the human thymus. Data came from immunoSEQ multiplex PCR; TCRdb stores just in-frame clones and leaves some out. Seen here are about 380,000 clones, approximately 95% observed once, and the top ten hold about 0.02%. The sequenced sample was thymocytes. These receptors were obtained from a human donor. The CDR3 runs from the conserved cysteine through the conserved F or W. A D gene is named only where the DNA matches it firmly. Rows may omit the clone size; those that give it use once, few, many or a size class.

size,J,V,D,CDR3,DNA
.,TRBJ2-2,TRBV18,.,CASPHRTGSGELFF,TGTGCCAGCCCACACCGCACCGGGTCCGGGGAGCTGTTTTTT
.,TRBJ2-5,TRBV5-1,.,CASSFRQETQYF,TGCGCCAGCAGCTTCAGGCAAGAGACCCAGTACTTC
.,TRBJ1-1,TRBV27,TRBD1,CASSLDRGSDAEAFF,TGTGCCAGCAGTTTGGACAGGGGCTCGGACGCTGAAGCTTTCTTT
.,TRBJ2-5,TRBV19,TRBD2,CASSSGGRQETQYF,TGTGCCAGTAGTTCGGGAGGGAGGCAAGAGACCCAGTACTTC
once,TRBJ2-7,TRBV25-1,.,CASSVSGAGEQYF,TGTGCCAGCAGTGTGTCCGGGGCTGGGGAGCAGTACTTC
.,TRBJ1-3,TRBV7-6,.,CASSLALGGGSGNTIYF,TGTGCCAGCAGCTTAGCCCTCGGGGGGGGCTCTGGAAACACCATATATTTT
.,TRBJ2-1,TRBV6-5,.,CASSPRRDDEQFF,TGTGCCAGCAGTCCCCGGCGGGACGATGAGCAGTTCTTC
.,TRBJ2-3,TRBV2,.,CASSEEMLGDHTDTQYF,TGTGCCAGCAGTGAAGAGATGTTAGGGGACCACACAGATACGCAGTATTTT
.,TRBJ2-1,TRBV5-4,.,CASSLAGAGPGERNNEQFF,TGTGCCAGCAGCTTGGCGGGGGCAGGGCCGGGGGAGAGGAACAATGAGCAGTTCTTC
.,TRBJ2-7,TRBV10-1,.,CASRVRNFVVEQYF,TGCGCCAGCAGAGTACGAAACTTTGTTGTCGAGCAGTACTTC
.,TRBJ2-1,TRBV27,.,CASSPQGSYNEQFF,TGTGCCAGCAGTCCCCAGGGGTCCTACAATGAGCAGTTCTTC
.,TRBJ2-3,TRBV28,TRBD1,CASSSFSGTGRADTQYF,TGTGCCAGCAGTTCTTTCTCCGGGACAGGAAGGGCAGATACGCAGTATTTT
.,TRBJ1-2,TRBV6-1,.,CAIGEAYGYTF,TGTGCAATAGGGGAGGCTTATGGCTACACCTTC
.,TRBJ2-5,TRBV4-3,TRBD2,CASSPASGNAGAGKEETQYF,TGCGCCAGCAGCCCCGCCTCGGGAAATGCGGGAGCGGGAAAGGAGGAGACCCAGTACTTC
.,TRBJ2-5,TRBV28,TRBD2,CASGILIAGGGETQYF,TGTGCCAGCGGGATACTTATAGCGGGGGGAGGGGAGACCCAGTACTTC
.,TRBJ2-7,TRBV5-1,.,CASSLDGTGTYEQYF,TGCGCCAGCAGCTTGGACGGGACGGGTACCTACGAGCAGTACTTC
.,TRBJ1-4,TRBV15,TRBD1,CATSRTGQGNEKLFF,TGTGCCACCAGCAGAACCGGACAGGGCAATGAAAAACTGTTTTTT
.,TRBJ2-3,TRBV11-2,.,CASSFGTDTQYF,TGTGCCAGCAGCTTTGGCACAGATACGCAGTATTTT
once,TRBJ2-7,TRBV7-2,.,CASSPVRDSCSYEQYF,TGTGCCAGCAGCCCCGTCCGGGACTCCTGCTCCTACGAGCAGTACTTC
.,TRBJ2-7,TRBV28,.,CASSLRDWGPYEQYF,TGTGCCAGCAGTTTGAGAGATTGGGGACCATACGAGCAGTACTTC
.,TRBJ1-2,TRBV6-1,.,CASSDWGDGNGYTF,TGTGCCAGCAGTGATTGGGGGGATGGCAATGGCTACACCTTC
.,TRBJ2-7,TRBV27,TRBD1,CASYIGKQGDFYEQYF,TGTGCCAGTTACATTGGGAAACAGGGGGACTTTTACGAGCAGTACTTC
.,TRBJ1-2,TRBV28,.,CASSLRINYGYTF,TGTGCCAGCAGTCTACGGATTAACTATGGCTACACCTTC
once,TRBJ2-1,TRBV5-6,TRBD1,CASSITPGQGPESSEQFF,TGTGCCAGCAGCATAACACCGGGACAGGGGCCCGAGAGCAGTGAGCAGTTCTTC
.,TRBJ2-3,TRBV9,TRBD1,CASSLRDREGDTQYF,TGTGCCAGCAGCCTTCGGGACAGGGAGGGGGATACGCAGTATTTT
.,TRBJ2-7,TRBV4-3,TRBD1,CASSQVSGLGQGAYEQYF,TGCGCCAGCAGCCAAGTTTCGGGGTTAGGTCAGGGGGCCTACGAGCAGTACTTC
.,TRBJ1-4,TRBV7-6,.,CASSFFVGEKLFF,TGTGCCAGCAGCTTCTTCGTTGGCGAAAAACTGTTTTTT
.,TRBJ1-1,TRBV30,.,CAWSVPELNTEAFF,TGTGCCTGGAGTGTACCGGAGTTAAACACTGAAGCTTTCTTT
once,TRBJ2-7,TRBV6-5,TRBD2,CASSSLAASSYEQYF,TGTGCCAGCAGTTCCCTAGCGGCCAGCTCCTACGAGCAGTACTTC
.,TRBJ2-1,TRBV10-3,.,CAISKPQGADEQFF,TGTGCCATCAGCAAGCCGCAGGGAGCTGATGAGCAGTTCTTC
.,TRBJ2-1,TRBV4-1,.,CASSPGTGESRLQFF,TGCGCCAGCAGCCCCGGGACGGGAGAGTCCAGGTTGCAGTTCTTC
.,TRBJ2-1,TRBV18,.,CASSPLQTYNEQFF,TGTGCCAGCTCACCATTACAGACCTACAATGAGCAGTTCTTC
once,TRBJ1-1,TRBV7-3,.,CASSLSPGWGNTEAFF,TGTGCCAGCAGCTTAAGTCCGGGGTGGGGGAACACTGAAGCTTTCTTT
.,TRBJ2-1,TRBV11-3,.,CASSLSASELTNEQFF,TGTGCCAGCAGCTTAAGCGCCTCGGAGCTAACAAATGAGCAGTTCTTC
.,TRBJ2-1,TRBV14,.,CASSQILAPQVDEQFF,TGTGCCAGCAGCCAAATTCTAGCCCCCCAGGTCGATGAGCAGTTCTTC
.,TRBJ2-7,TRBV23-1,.,CASTQDGSNSYEQYF,TGCGCCAGCACCCAGGACGGATCAAACTCCTACGAGCAGTACTTC
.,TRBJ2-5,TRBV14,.,CASSLEDSQRETQYF,TGTGCCAGCAGCCTTGAGGACAGTCAGCGGGAGACCCAGTACTTC
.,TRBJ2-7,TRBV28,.,CASRRGCSYEQYF,TGTGCCAGCAGGCGCGGTTGTTCCTACGAGCAGTACTTC
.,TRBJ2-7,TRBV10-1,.,CASSEDHSYEQYF,TGCGCCAGCAGTGAGGACCATTCCTACGAGCAGTACTTC
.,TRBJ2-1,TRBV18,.,CASSPRGAYNEQFF,TGTGCCAGCTCCCCCAGGGGCGCCTACAATGAGCAGTTCTTC
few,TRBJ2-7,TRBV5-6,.,CASSLNTGLYF,TGTGCCAGCAGCTTGAATACAGGGTTGTACTTC
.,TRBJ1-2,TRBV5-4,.,CASSLVALQNGYTF,TGTGCCAGCAGCTTGGTCGCCCTCCAGAATGGCTACACCTTC
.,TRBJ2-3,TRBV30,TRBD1,CAYYSDRAPQGAQYF,TGTGCCTACTATTCGGACAGGGCTCCTCAGGGGGCGCAGTATTTT
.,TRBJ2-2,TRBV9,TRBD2,CASSAVTSGRVNTGELFF,TGTGCCAGCAGCGCCGTTACTAGCGGGAGGGTAAACACCGGGGAGCTGTTTTTT
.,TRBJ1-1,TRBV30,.,CAWSLRGLGTIASMNTEAFF,TGTGCCTGGAGTTTAAGGGGCTTGGGGACGATCGCCTCCATGAACACTGAAGCTTTCTTT
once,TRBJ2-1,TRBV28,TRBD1,CASSPLNRGRGGNNEQFF,TGTGCCAGCAGTCCGTTAAACAGGGGGCGCGGTGGGAACAATGAGCAGTTCTTC
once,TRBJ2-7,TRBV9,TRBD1,CASSVGQTGHEQYF,TGTGCCAGCAGCGTAGGCCAGACAGGGCACGAGCAGTACTTC
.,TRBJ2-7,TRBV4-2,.,CASSQDGTESSYEQYF,TGTGCCAGCAGCCAAGATGGGACTGAGAGCTCCTACGAGCAGTACTTC
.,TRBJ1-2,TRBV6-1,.,CASSEPFRQGGNYGYTF,TGTGCCAGCAGTGAACCATTTCGACAAGGGGGTAACTATGGCTACACCTTC
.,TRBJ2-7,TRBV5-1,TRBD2,CASSLEGLAGGNNEQYF,TGCGCCAGCAGCTTGGAGGGGCTAGCGGGAGGGAACAACGAGCAGTACTTC
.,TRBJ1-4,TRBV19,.,CASSPGGFNEKLFF,TGTGCCAGTAGTCCGGGGGGGTTTAATGAAAAACTGTTTTTT